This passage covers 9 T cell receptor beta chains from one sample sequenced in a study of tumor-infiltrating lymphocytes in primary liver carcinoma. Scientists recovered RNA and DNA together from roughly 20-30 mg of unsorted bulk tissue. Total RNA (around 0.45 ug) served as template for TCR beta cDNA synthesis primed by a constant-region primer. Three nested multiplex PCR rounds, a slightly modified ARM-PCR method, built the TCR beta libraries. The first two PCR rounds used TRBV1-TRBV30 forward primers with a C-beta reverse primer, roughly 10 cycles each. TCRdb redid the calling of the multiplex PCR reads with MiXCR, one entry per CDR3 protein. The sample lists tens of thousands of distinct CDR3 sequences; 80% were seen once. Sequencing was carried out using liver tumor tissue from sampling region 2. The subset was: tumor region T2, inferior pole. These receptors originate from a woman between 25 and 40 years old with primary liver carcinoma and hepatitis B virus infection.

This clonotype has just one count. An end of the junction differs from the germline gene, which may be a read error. CDR3 loop: CVSSLGGAQESQYF. The CDR3 nucleotides read TGTGTCAGCAGTTTAGGGGGGGCTCAAGAGAGCCAGTACTTC. The chain carries TRBV7-3 and TRBJ2-5, with TRBD2 as a possible D gene (7 bases). CDR1 SGHTA and CDR2 FQGTGA come from the germline V gene. CDR3 size: 14 residues.

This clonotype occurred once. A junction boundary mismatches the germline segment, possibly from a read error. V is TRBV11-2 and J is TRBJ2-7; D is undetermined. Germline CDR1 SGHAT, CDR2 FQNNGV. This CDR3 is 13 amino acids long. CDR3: CASSFPAVYEQYF. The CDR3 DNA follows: TGTGCCAGTAGCTTTCCGGCGGTGTATGAGCAGTACTTC.

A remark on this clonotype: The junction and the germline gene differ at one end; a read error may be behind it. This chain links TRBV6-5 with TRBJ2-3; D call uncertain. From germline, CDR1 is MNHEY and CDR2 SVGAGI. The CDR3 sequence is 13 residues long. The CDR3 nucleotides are TGTACCAGCAACTCCGACTTAACAGATACGCAGTATTTT. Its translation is CTSNSDLTDTQYF.

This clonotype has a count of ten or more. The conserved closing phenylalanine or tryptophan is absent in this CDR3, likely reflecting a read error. CDR3 DNA sequence: TGTGCCAGCAGCTTAACCGACGGAGCCTACGAGCAGTACCTC. Its translation is CASSLTDGAYEQYL. The chain joins TRBV11-2 to TRBJ2-7; D not certain. The CDR3 is 14 residues long. V lost 2 bases to trimming and J lost 2 bases, with 10 bases between them. Germline CDR1 is SGHAT and CDR2 is FQNNGV.

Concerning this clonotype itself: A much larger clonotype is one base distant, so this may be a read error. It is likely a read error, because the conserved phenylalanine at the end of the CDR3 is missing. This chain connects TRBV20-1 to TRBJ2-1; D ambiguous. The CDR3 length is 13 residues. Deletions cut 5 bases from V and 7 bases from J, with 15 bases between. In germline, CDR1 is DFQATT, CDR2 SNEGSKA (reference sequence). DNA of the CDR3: TGCAGTGCTGCCCCTCCTTCAATAAATGAGCAGTTCCTC. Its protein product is CSAAPPSINEQFL.

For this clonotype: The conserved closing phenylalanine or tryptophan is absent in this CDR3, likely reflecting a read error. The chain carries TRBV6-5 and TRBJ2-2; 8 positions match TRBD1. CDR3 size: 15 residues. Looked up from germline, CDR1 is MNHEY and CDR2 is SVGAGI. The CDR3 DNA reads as TGCGCCAGCGGTCCGCGGACAGGGTTCACCGGGGAGCTGTTTATT. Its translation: CASGPRTGFTGELFI.

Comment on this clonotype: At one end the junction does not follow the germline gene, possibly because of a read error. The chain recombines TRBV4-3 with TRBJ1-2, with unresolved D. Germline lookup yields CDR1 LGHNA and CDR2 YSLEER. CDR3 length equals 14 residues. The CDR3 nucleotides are TGCGCCAGCAGCGCTAAGTTAGAGATCTATGGTTACACCTTC. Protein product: CASSAKLEIYGYTF.

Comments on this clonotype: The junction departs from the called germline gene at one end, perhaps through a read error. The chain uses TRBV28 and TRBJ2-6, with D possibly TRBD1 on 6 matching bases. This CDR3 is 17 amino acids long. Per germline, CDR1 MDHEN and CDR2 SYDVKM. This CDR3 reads CASCLNRVSSGANVLTF. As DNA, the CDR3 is TGTGCCAGCTGTTTAAACAGGGTGAGTTCTGGGGCCAACGTCCTGACTTTC.

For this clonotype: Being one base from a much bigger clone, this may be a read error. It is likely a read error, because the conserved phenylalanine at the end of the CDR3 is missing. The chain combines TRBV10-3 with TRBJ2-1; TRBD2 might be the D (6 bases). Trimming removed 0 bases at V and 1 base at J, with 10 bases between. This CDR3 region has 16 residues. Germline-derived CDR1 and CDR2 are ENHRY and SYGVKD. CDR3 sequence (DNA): TGTGCCATCAGTGAGTCGATGGCGGGGTCCTACAATGAGCAGTTCTCC. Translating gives CAISESMAGSYNEQFS.